This T cell receptor beta chain stems from a study of regulatory dendritic cells for organ transplantation. Sorted T cells were CFSE-labeled and cultured 4 to 5 days with allogeneic regulatory or mature dendritic cells at 1:10. Points on this clone: Antigen specificity is unknown.

Overall study results and limits: Alloreactive memory CD8+ T cell pools varied considerably between individuals.

TCRdb's copy holds only in-frame clones and misses some; the assay was immunoSEQ multiplex PCR. The data contain about 3,500 clones, 45% to 75% of them singletons. Germline CDR1 SGHAT, CDR2 FQNNGV. J was trimmed by 8 bases and V by 0 bases; bases with no gene match: 12. The CDR3 covers 17 residues. The chain carries TRBV11-2 and TRBJ1-2; TRBD1 aligns across 10 bases. The sequenced sample was memory CD8+ T cells from blood cultured with dendritic cells. Subset specified: CD45RO+ memory T cells. This receptor was obtained from a human donor in good health. The CDR3 DNA follows: TGTGCCAGCAGCTTAGATACAGGACAGGGGGTCTTGGGCGGCTACACCTTC. Protein product: CASSLDTGQGVLGGYTF. The full variable domain, rest sourced from reference TRBV11-2 and TRBJ1-2, is EAGVAQSPRYKIIEKRQSVAFWCNPISGHATLYWYQQILGQGPKLLIQFQNNGVVDDSQLPKDRFSAERLKGVDSTLKIQPAKLEDSAVYLCASSLDTGQGVLGGYTFGSGTRLTVV.